This TCR beta chain was identified during a study of spatial heterogeneity in lung cancer. Findings of the study overall: Ubiquitous expanded tumor TCRs were seen in blood more at resection than at follow-up.

Time point described: sample taken at primary tumor resection. Sequencing covered unsorted whole RNA taken from tumor, nontumor lung or frozen PBMC. At least ten counts were recorded for this clonotype. What it recognizes is unknown. Carried by each TCR cDNA molecule was a unique molecular identifier. TCRdb redid the calling of the 5' RACE reads with MiXCR, one entry per CDR3 protein. This repertoire shows some 20,000 distinct CDR3 sequences, about 3% found once; its top ten account for 25% to 35%. The CDR3 consists of 13 residues. Germline CDR1 reads MNHEY; CDR2 reads SVGAGI. V dropped 5 bases and J dropped 3 bases, with 7 bases sitting between them.

The sequencing here drew on PBMCs, taken at surgery. The origin of this receptor is a female donor with early-stage non-small cell lung cancer. The rearrangement uses TRBV6-5 and TRBJ2-2; D might be TRBD1 (5 bases). CDR3 region: CASSTTDTGELFF. As DNA, the CDR3 is TGTGCCAGCAGTACGACAGACACCGGGGAGCTGTTTTTT.